This TCR beta chain emerged from a study of blood T cell repertoires in COVID-19. Study summary: Acute-phase and convalescent COVID-19 samples originated in the United States, Italy and Spain. Sources were T cells, B-cell-depleted T cells, or PBMCs; the material itself was cDNA or gDNA.

Participants' reported clinical history set cohort assignment. In the authors' methods: Reference gene primers were amplified, and this amplification served to estimate nucleated cell counts. The method was immunoSEQ multiplex PCR; TCRdb's version includes in-frame clones alone and lacks a portion of them. Clonal size and the V and J genes are those of that table, whereas D and trimming came from the DNA. The table shows fewer than 350,000 clones, with about nine tenths occurring only once. The CDR3 has 16 amino acids. Per germline, CDR1 SGHRS and CDR2 YFSETQ. Losses at the gene ends were 1 base for V and 0 bases for J; bases not matched to a gene: 7.

Material for sequencing was PBMCs or T cells enriched from blood (not recorded which). The clonotype originates from a woman aged 25 to 39 who had been exposed to COVID-19. This chain uses TRBV5-1 with TRBJ2-7; 7 nucleotides align to TRBD2. The CDR3 nucleotides read TGCGCCAGCAGCTTGATCGGGGGGACGAGCTCCTACGAGCAGTACTTC. Translated, it gives CASSLIGGTSSYEQYF. The full variable domain, its missing parts supplied by reference TRBV5-1 and TRBJ2-7, is KAGVTQTPRYLIKTRGQQVTLSCSPISGHRSVSWYQQTPGQGLQFLFEYFSETQRNKGNFPGRFSGRQFSNSRSEMNVSTLELGDSALYLCASSLIGGTSSYEQYFGPGTRLTVT.